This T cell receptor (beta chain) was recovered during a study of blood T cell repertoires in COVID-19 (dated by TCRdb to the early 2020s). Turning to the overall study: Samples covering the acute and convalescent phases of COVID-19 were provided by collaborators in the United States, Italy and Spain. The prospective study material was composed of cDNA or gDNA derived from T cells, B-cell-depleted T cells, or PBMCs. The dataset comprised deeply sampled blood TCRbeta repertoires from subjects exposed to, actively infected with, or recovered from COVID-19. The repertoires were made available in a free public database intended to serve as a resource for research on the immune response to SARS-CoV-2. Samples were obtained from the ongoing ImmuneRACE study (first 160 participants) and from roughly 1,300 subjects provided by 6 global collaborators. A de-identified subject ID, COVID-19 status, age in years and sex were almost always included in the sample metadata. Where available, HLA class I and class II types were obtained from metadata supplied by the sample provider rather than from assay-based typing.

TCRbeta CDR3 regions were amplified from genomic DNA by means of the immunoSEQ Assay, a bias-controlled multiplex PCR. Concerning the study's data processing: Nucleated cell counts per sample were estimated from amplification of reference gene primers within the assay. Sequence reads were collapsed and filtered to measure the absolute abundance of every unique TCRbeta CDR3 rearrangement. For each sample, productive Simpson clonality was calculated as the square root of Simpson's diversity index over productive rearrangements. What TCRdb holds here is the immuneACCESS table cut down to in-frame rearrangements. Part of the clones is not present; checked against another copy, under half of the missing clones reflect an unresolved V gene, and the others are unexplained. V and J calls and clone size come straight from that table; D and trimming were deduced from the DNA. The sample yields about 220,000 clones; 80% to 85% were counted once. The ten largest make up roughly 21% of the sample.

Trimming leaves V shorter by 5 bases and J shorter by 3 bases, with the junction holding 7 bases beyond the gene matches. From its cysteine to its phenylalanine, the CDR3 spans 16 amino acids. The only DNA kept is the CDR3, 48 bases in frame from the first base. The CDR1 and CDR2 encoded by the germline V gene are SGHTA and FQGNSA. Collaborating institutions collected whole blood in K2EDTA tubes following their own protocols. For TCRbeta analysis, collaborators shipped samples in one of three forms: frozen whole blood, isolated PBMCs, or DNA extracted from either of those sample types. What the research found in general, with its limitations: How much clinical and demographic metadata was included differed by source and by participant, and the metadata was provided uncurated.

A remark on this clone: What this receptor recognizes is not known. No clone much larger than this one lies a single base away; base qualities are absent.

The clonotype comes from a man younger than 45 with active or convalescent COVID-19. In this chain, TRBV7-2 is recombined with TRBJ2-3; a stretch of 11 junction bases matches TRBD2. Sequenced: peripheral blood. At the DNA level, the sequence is TGTGCCAGCAGCGCCGTTAGCGGGGGGGCTACAGATACGCAGTATTTT. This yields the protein CASSAVSGGATDTQYF.